This is a list of T cell receptor beta chains from one sample in a study of blood T cell repertoires in COVID-19. Sequencing was performed with immunoSEQ multiplex PCR; in TCRdb, only in-frame clones are kept and a portion is missing. Of 130,000 to 150,000 clones in the sample, approximately 90% were seen once. The specimen sequenced was PBMCs or T cells enriched from blood (not recorded which). The origin of the receptors is a woman aged 30 to 39 with acute COVID-19. Each CDR3 is given with its conserved first and last residue. Fields, in order: CDR3 protein, CDR3 DNA, J gene, clone size, V gene, D gene. The D gene is left open where the match is weak. Clone sizes are given selectively: once, few, many, or a class where the clone is expanded.

CASSYWTGGNEQFF,TGTGCCAGCAGTTACTGGACAGGGGGGAATGAGCAGTTCTTC,TRBJ2-1,.,TRBV6-5,TRBD1
CASSYSQSRYEQYF,TGTGCCAGCAGTTACTCCCAATCACGGTACGAGCAGTACTTC,TRBJ2-7,few,TRBV6-6,.
CASSQGGQTNSPLHF,TGCGCCAGCAGCCAAGGGGGACAGACTAATTCACCCCTCCACTTT,TRBJ1-6,few,TRBV4-1,TRBD1
CASSVGTVNQPQHF,TGTGCCAGCAGCGTCGGGACAGTCAATCAGCCCCAGCATTTT,TRBJ1-5,.,TRBV9,TRBD1
CAVPEVKGASYGANVLTF,TGTGCCGTTCCCGAGGTAAAGGGGGCTTCGTATGGGGCCAACGTCCTGACTTTC,TRBJ2-6,.,TRBV30,TRBD1
CASSLGGRVEETQYF,TGTGCCAGCAGTTTAGGCGGGAGGGTTGAAGAGACCCAGTACTTC,TRBJ2-5,.,TRBV28,TRBD2
CASSFRQGAFSYGYTF,TGTGCCAGCAGCTTCCGGCAGGGGGCTTTTTCCTATGGCTACACCTTC,TRBJ1-2,.,TRBV11-2,TRBD1
CASSETVGQGPYNEQFF,TGTGCCAGCAGTGAAACCGTAGGACAGGGCCCTTACAATGAGCAGTTCTTC,TRBJ2-1,.,TRBV6-1,TRBD1
CASSLFAGTGGFYEQYF,TGTGCCAGCAGCTTATTCGCCGGGACAGGGGGCTTCTACGAGCAGTACTTC,TRBJ2-7,.,TRBV7-2,TRBD1
CATSAKLAGVSSYEQYF,TGTGCCACCAGCGCTAAGCTAGCGGGAGTTAGCTCCTACGAGCAGTACTTC,TRBJ2-7,.,TRBV15,TRBD2
CASSLFEGGNYNEQFF,TGTGCCAGCAGTTTATTTGAGGGCGGGAACTACAATGAGCAGTTCTTC,TRBJ2-1,.,TRBV28,.
CASSPFALYSRGETQYF,TGTGCCAGCTCACCATTCGCCCTCTACTCCAGGGGTGAGACCCAGTACTTC,TRBJ2-5,.,TRBV18,.
CASGTSGFTDTQYF,TGTGCCAGCGGGACTAGCGGCTTCACAGATACGCAGTATTTT,TRBJ2-3,.,TRBV30,TRBD2
CASSENWTGAREAFF,TGTGCCAGCAGTGAAAATTGGACAGGCGCAAGGGAAGCTTTCTTT,TRBJ1-1,.,TRBV6-1,TRBD1
CASALGGSYNEQFF,TGTGCCAGCGCTCTCGGGGGGTCGTACAATGAGCAGTTCTTC,TRBJ2-1,.,TRBV19,TRBD2
CASNGGANGYTF,TGTGCCAGCAATGGGGGGGCGAATGGCTACACCTTC,TRBJ1-2,.,TRBV2,.
CASTESGGHGSPLHF,TGTGCCAGCACTGAGTCCGGGGGGCACGGCTCACCCCTCCACTTT,TRBJ1-6,.,TRBV6-4,.
CAWGGTGGPGNTIYF,TGTGCCTGGGGAGGCACAGGGGGTCCTGGAAACACCATATATTTT,TRBJ1-3,.,TRBV30,TRBD1
CASSQLSRGRGNTQYF,TGCGCCAGCAGCCAACTTTCACGCGGGAGAGGAAATACGCAGTATTTT,TRBJ2-3,.,TRBV4-1,TRBD2
CASSNGQGFTYEQYF,TGCGCCAGCAGTAACGGACAGGGATTTACCTACGAGCAGTACTTC,TRBJ2-7,.,TRBV5-1,TRBD1
CAWRGNSPLHF,TGTGCCTGGCGGGGAAATTCACCCCTCCACTTT,TRBJ1-6,.,TRBV30,.
CASRGRRDSNTDTQYF,TGTGCCAGCAGGGGACGCCGGGACAGCAACACAGATACGCAGTATTTT,TRBJ2-3,.,TRBV6-6,TRBD1
CASSRAGTSGNTIYF,TGTGCCAGCAGCCGGGCCGGGACATCTGGAAACACCATATATTTT,TRBJ1-3,few,TRBV5-6,.
CSVADSDTQYF,TGCAGCGTGGCTGATTCAGATACGCAGTATTTT,TRBJ2-3,.,TRBV29-1,.
CASSIASGIGYTF,TGTGCCAGTAGTATTGCCAGTGGCATTGGCTACACCTTC,TRBJ1-2,.,TRBV19,.
CASSLTVYSNQPQHF,TGTGCCAGCAGTTTAACAGTCTATAGCAATCAGCCCCAGCATTTT,TRBJ1-5,.,TRBV28,.
CASSVAGGQGGYTF,TGTGCCAGCAGCGTAGCAGGGGGCCAAGGGGGCTACACCTTC,TRBJ1-2,.,TRBV9,TRBD1
CSARGGVSSTDTQYF,TGCAGCGCCCGAGGGGGTGTTTCTAGCACAGATACGCAGTATTTT,TRBJ2-3,.,TRBV29-1,.
CASGRRGVNEKLFF,TGTGCCAGCGGACGCAGGGGGGTCAATGAAAAACTGTTTTTT,TRBJ1-4,.,TRBV2,TRBD1
CASTKTGGAGPNTEAFF,TGTGCTAGCACCAAGACAGGGGGCGCAGGACCGAACACTGAAGCTTTCTTT,TRBJ1-1,.,TRBV7-7,TRBD1
CASTGDTDTQYF,TGCGCCAGCACCGGGGACACAGATACGCAGTATTTT,TRBJ2-3,few,TRBV5-1,.
CASTGTADSGNTIYF,TGTGCCAGCACCGGGACAGCCGACTCTGGAAACACCATATATTTT,TRBJ1-3,.,TRBV6-5,TRBD1
CASSPDRAHGNTIYF,TGCGCCAGCAGCCCTGACAGGGCCCATGGAAACACCATATATTTT,TRBJ1-3,few,TRBV5-1,TRBD1
CASSLRGIAYNEQFF,TGTGCCAGCAGTTTAAGAGGGATCGCCTACAATGAGCAGTTCTTC,TRBJ2-1,once,TRBV27,.
CASRNLGDTQYF,TGTGCCAGCAGAAACCTAGGAGATACGCAGTATTTT,TRBJ2-3,.,TRBV6-5,.
CASSSGTYSYEQYF,TGTGCCAGCAGCTCCGGGACTTACTCCTACGAGCAGTACTTC,TRBJ2-7,.,TRBV7-9,.
CAVLTQGADTQYF,TGTGCCGTTCTTACGCAGGGGGCAGATACGCAGTATTTT,TRBJ2-3,once,TRBV7-9,TRBD1
CASSSNRDRVYNEQFF,TGTGCCAGCAGCTCGAACCGGGACAGGGTCTACAATGAGCAGTTCTTC,TRBJ2-1,.,TRBV7-9,TRBD1
CASSKGVGYTF,TGTGCCAGCAGCAAAGGGGTGGGCTACACCTTC,TRBJ1-2,once,TRBV5-4,.
CASSKGTSANPSYEQYF,TGTGCCAGCAGCAAAGGGACTAGCGCTAATCCCTCCTACGAGCAGTACTTC,TRBJ2-7,.,TRBV9,TRBD2
CASSLGGGPVDTQYF,TGTGCCAGCAGCTTAGGGGGAGGGCCCGTAGATACGCAGTATTTT,TRBJ2-3,.,TRBV7-3,TRBD2